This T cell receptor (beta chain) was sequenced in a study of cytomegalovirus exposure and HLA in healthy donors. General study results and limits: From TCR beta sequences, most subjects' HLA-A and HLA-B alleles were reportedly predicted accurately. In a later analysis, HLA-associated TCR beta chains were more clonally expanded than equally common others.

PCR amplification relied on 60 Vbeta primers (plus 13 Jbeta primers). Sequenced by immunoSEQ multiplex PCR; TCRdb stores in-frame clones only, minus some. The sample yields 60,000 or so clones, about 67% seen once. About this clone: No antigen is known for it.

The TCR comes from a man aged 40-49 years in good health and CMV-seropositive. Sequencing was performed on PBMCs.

In nucleotides, the CDR3 is TGTGCCAGCAGCTCGAACGTCATGGGGGGTGAAAAACTGTTTTTT. Its translation is CASSSNVMGGEKLFF. The genes are TRBV5-4 and TRBJ1-4; possible D gene TRBD1, 5 bases. V lost 3 bases, J lost 7 bases, and 16 bases lay in between. The germline V gene encodes CDR1 SGHNT and CDR2 YYREEE (reference sequence). CDR3 length: 15 amino acids.